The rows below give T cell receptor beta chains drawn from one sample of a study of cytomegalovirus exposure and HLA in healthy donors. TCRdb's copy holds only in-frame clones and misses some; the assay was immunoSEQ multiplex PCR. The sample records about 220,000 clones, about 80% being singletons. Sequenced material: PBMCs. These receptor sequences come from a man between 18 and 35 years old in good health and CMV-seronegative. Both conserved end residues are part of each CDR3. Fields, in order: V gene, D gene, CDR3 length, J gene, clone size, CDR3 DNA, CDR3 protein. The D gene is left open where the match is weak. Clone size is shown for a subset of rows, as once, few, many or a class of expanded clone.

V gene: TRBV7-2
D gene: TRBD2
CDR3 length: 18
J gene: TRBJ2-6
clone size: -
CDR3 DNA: TGTGCCAGCAGCTTAGCGCTAGCGGGAGCTGCTGGGGCCAACGTCCTGACTTTC
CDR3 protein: CASSLALAGAAGANVLTF

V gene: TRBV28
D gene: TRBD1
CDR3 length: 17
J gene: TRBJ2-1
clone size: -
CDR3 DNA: TGTGCCAGCAGTTTAGTCTCCAAGGGGGCTTCCTACAATGAGCAGTTCTTC
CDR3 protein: CASSLVSKGASYNEQFF

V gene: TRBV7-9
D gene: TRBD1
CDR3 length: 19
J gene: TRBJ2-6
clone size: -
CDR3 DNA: TGTGCCAGCAGCTTCCCCGGGACAGGGGTCGTAACTGGGGCCAACGTCCTGACTTTC
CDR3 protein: CASSFPGTGVVTGANVLTF

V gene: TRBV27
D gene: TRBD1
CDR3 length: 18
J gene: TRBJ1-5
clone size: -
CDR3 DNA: TGTGCCAGCAGCCACACCGCCGGGACAGGGGATGGCAATCAGCCCCAGCATTTT
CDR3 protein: CASSHTAGTGDGNQPQHF

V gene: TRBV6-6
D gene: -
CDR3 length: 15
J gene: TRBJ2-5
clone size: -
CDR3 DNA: TGTGCCAGCAGTTACGCTGGACTCTCCAAGGAGACCCAGTACTTC
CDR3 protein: CASSYAGLSKETQYF

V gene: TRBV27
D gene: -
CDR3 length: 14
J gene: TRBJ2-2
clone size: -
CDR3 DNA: TGTGCCAGCAGTTACCGGGAGAACACCGGGGAGCTGTTTTTT
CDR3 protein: CASSYRENTGELFF

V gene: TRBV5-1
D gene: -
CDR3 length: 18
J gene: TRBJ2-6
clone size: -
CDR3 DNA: TGCGCCAGCAGCTTCCTGCAGGGTCAGAGCTCTGGGGCCAACGTCCTGACTTTC
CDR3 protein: CASSFLQGQSSGANVLTF

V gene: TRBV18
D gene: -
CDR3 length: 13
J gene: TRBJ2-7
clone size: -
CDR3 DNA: TGTGCCAGCTCACCAGGCAGGAACTACGAGCAGTACTTC
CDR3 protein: CASSPGRNYEQYF

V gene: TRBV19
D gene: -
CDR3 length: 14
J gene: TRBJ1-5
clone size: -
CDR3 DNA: TGTGCCAGTGGGAACAGGGTTTGGAATCAGCCCCAGCATTTT
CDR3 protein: CASGNRVWNQPQHF

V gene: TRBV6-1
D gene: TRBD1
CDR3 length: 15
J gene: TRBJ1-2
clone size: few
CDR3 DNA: TGTGCCAGCTTCTCCGGGACAGGGGAAAGGAGGGGCTACACCTTC
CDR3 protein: CASFSGTGERRGYTF